Shown below are 32 T cell receptor beta chains from a single sample sequenced in a study of CD4 T cells in relation to SARS-CoV-2 and coronaviruses (dated by TCRdb to the early 2020s). Libraries came from the immunoSEQ multiplex PCR assay. TCRdb mirrors the immuneACCESS table, restricted to in-frame sequences. Some clones are absent from its copies; in checked studies, under half trace to an unresolved V gene, and the reason for the others is unknown. The sample data list roughly 20,000 clones, and under 85% of these were observed just once. The top ten constitute roughly a sixth of the sample. For these TCRs, the target antigens are not known. CD4+ T cells from unexposed donors were collected before the COVID-19 pandemic (2011-2018). Following 10 days of culture, the EasySep CD4+ T cell isolation kit was used to isolate CD4+ T cells. Sequenced sample: CD4+ T cells from PBMCs, cultured in vitro. The receptor set was obtained from a human donor in good health.

V gene TRBV11-3 combines with J gene TRBJ2-3; D is unresolved. Between the trimmed V and J ends, which lost 5 bases and 5 bases, there was a span of 11 bases. The CDR3 loop spans 13 amino acids. Germline V gives CDR1 SGHNT, CDR2 YENEEA. The CDR3 DNA reads TGTGCCAGCAGCCGGAACCTGAGAGATACGCAGTATTTT. This gives the protein CASSRNLRDTQYF.

The chain is built from TRBV7-3 and TRBJ1-6; D is unclear. The CDR3 runs 14 residues. Trimming shortened V by 6 bases and J by 8 bases, and 14 bases separated the two germline ends. The germline CDR1 and CDR2 sequences are SGHTA and FQGTGA. DNA of the CDR3: TGTGCCAGCAGTCAAGGAGCCGTTGATTCACCCCTCCACTTT. Translated, it gives CASSQGAVDSPLHF.

The chain links TRBV6-5 to TRBJ1-1; D uncertain. The germline V gene encodes CDR1 MNHEY and CDR2 SVGAGI. This CDR3 spans 13 amino acids. The V gene lost 6 bases and the J gene lost 1 base, with 9 bases spanning the gap. This CDR3 is CASRRDQNTEAFF. The CDR3 DNA reads TGTGCCAGCAGAAGAGATCAGAACACTGAAGCTTTCTTT.

This clone came up a few times. The rearrangement joins TRBV25-1 to TRBJ1-5; 7 bases agree with TRBD1. Per germline, CDR1 MGHDK and CDR2 SYGVNS. V was clipped by 5 bases and J by 0 bases; unmatched bases: 10. The CDR3 is 17 residues long. The CDR3 DNA sequence: TGTGCCAGCAGTTCATTCCGGGACAGAAATAGCAATCAGCCCCAGCATTTT. Translation gives CASSSFRDRNSNQPQHF.

The V and J genes are TRBV30 and TRBJ1-5; 8 bases map to TRBD1. The ends lost 3 bases at V and 6 bases at J; junction bases unmatched: 7. CDR3 length: 14 amino acids. CDR1 is GTSNPN and CDR2 is SVGIG in the germline V gene (reference sequence). Here the CDR3 DNA reads TGTGCCTGGAGCTTTGCCACAGGGGGTCAGCCCCAGCATTTT. Protein sequence: CAWSFATGGQPQHF.

V gene TRBV5-1 combines with J gene TRBJ1-3; D ambiguous. The germline V gene encodes CDR1 SGHRS and CDR2 YFSETQ. Trimming shortened V by 0 bases and J by 4 bases, and 8 bases separated the two germline ends. The CDR3 length is 14 residues. The chain's CDR3 is CASSLDSQGNTIYF. The CDR3, as DNA: TGCGCCAGCAGCTTGGACAGCCAAGGAAACACCATATATTTT.

This clone was detected a few times. The chain links TRBV5-1 to TRBJ2-7, with D tentatively TRBD2 (5 bases). CDR1 is SGHRS, CDR2 YFSETQ, per germline. V was shortened by 5 bases and J by 0 bases, with 15 bases between the two germline ends. CDR3 length: 15 residues. The CDR3 bases are TGCGCCAGCAGTCGCGACGGAGGAAGCTCCTACGAGCAGTACTTC. Its translation is CASSRDGGSSYEQYF.

The chain employs TRBV9 and TRBJ2-7, with 7 bases lining up with TRBD2. The CDR3 is 17 residues long. Trimming removed 0 bases from V and 1 base from J; junction bases left unmatched: 10. Per the germline V gene, CDR1 is SGDLS and CDR2 is YYNGEE. The CDR3 DNA sequence: TGTGCCAGCAGCGTAGGCTCCTGGGGGAGGGAGTCCTACGAGCAGTACTTC. Translating gives CASSVGSWGRESYEQYF.

This chain connects TRBV14 to TRBJ1-5; D is undetermined. CDR3 length: 13 amino acids. V was trimmed by 0 bases and J by 5 bases, leaving 5 bases between them. Germline V CDR1 and CDR2: SGHDN, FVKESK. The CDR3, as DNA: TGTGCCAGCAGCCAAGATGTTCATCAGCCCCAGCATTTT. Its translation is CASSQDVHQPQHF.

The chain employs TRBV2 and TRBJ1-1; a weak D match, TRBD1 (6 bases). The CDR3 length is 13 residues. Germline CDR1 is SNHLY and CDR2 is FYNNEI. Trimming shortened V by 10 bases and J by 5 bases, and 17 bases separated the two germline ends. CDR3 nucleotides: TGTGCCACCAAGGGGGGGCGATGGACTGAAGCTTTCTTT. Encoded protein: CATKGGRWTEAFF.

Only a few counts were recorded for this clone. The chain carries TRBV7-9 and TRBJ2-2, with D uncertain. The length of the CDR3 is 14 residues. The germline V gene encodes CDR1 SEHNR and CDR2 FQNEAQ (reference sequence). Trimming left V 1 base short and J 5 bases short, with 8 bases between. DNA for the CDR3: TGTGCCAGCAGCTTAGATCAGGCGACCGGGGAGCTGTTTTTT. Translating gives CASSLDQATGELFF.

This chain links TRBV27 with TRBJ2-1; 9 bases align to TRBD2. The junction had 3 bases not matched to a gene; V was cut back by 2 bases and J by 4 bases. The germline gives CDR1 MNHEY, CDR2 SMNVEV (reference sequence). The CDR3 contains 15 residues. CDR3 bases: TGTGCCAGCAGTTTAGCCAGCGGGAGGTACAATGAGCAGTTCTTC. It codes for CASSLASGRYNEQFF.

This chain links TRBV18 with TRBJ1-5; 10 bases are shared with TRBD1. This CDR3 has 20 amino acids. With V trimmed by 1 base and J by 1 base, 13 bases remained unmatched. Per germline, CDR1 KGHSH and CDR2 LQKENI. The CDR3 DNA sequence: TGTGCCAGCTCACCACGGGCTATCGGGACAGGGGACTTGAGCAATCAGCCCCAGCATTTT. It translates to CASSPRAIGTGDLSNQPQHF.

This clone was detected only once. The rearrangement uses TRBV5-5 and TRBJ2-1, with TRBD2 as a possible D gene (6 bases). The V and J ends lost 6 bases and 4 bases respectively, with 14 bases between them. The CDR3 runs to 14 residues. CDR1 is SGHKS, CDR2 YYEKEE, per germline (reference sequence). The CDR3 coding sequence is TGTGCCAGCACGAACCAGGGAGGATACAATGAGCAGTTCTTC. Its protein product is CASTNQGGYNEQFF.

CDR3 in DNA: TGTGCCAGCAGCTTAATGGCAGGGGCGGCAGAGACCCAGTACTTC. Translated: CASSLMAGAAETQYF. V is TRBV7-3 and J is TRBJ2-5; possible D gene TRBD1, 6 bases. CDR1 is SGHTA and CDR2 is FQGTGA in the germline V gene. V was pared by 1 base and J by 4 bases, with 13 bases between. CDR3 length: 15 amino acids.

This chain joins TRBV19 and TRBJ2-5; TRBD1 aligns across 10 bases. Germline V gene data show CDR1 as LNHDA and CDR2 as SQIVND (reference sequence). With 0 bases clipped from V and 5 bases from J, the junction kept 3 bases outside the gene matches. The CDR3 sequence is 15 residues long. The CDR3 here is CASSIEGTGDETQYF. The DNA of the CDR3 is TGTGCCAGTAGTATAGAAGGGACAGGGGATGAGACCCAGTACTTC.

The chain is built from TRBV24-1 and TRBJ2-3; 14 bases line up with TRBD2. There are 17 residues in the CDR3. J was trimmed by 5 bases and V by 3 bases; bases with no gene match: 6. CDR1 and CDR2 (germline): KGHDR, SFDVKD. The CDR3 spells CATSDPGLAGEGDTQYF. CDR3 nucleotides: TGTGCCACCAGTGATCCGGGACTAGCGGGGGAAGGAGATACGCAGTATTTT.

This clone was seen just once. The genes are TRBV30 and TRBJ1-1; 11 bases agree with TRBD1. This CDR3 comprises 16 residues. The junction had 8 bases not matched to a gene; V was cut back by 0 bases and J by 5 bases. CDR1 GTSNPN and CDR2 SVGIG come from the germline V gene (reference sequence). CDR3: CAWSVVGQGARTEAFF. CDR3 sequence (DNA): TGTGCCTGGAGTGTCGTAGGACAGGGGGCGCGTACTGAAGCTTTCTTT. The complete variable domain, with remaining parts taken from reference TRBV30 and TRBJ1-1, reads SQTIHQWPATLVQPVGSPLSLECTVEGTSNPNLYWYRQAAGRGLQLLFYSVGIGQISSEVPQNLSASRPQDRQFILSSKKLLLSDSGFYLCAWSVVGQGARTEAFFGQGTRLTVV.

This clone was seen a handful of times. The chain is built from TRBV3-1 (or the pseudogene TRBV3-2) and TRBJ2-1; 8 bases are a match to TRBD2. Trimming at V came to 4 bases and at J to 3 bases, leaving 5 bases not matched to a gene. This CDR3 contains 15 residues. Germline V lookup: CDR1 LGHDT, CDR2 YNNKEL (reference sequence). The CDR3 region has the DNA TGTGCCAGCAGCCTAAGCGGGAGTGACTACAATGAGCAGTTCTTC. It yields the protein CASSLSGSDYNEQFF.

This clone occurred once. Sequence at one end of the junction differs from germline and may be a read error. The rearrangement uses TRBV11-2 and TRBJ1-1, with 8 bases lining up with TRBD1. This CDR3 comprises 13 residues. CDR1 and CDR2 (germline): SGHAT, FQNNGV. The CDR3 sequence: CASSALGQGEGFF. The CDR3 nucleotides read TGTGCCAGCAGCGCCCTTGGACAGGGCGAAGGTTTCTTT.

This clone was found a few times. CDR3 sequence: CASSELSEQFF. CDR3 DNA: TGTGCCAGCAGTGAACTGAGTGAGCAGTTCTTC. The chain carries TRBV25-1 and TRBJ2-1; D remains unclear. The CDR3 sequence is 11 residues long. The V end lost 2 bases, the J end lost 9 bases, and 5 bases lay between the germline ends. The germline CDR1 and CDR2 sequences are MGHDK and SYGVNS.

This clone was found once. V gene TRBV11-3 combines with J gene TRBJ2-7; D might be TRBD1 (5 bases). The V and J ends lost 4 bases and 2 bases respectively, with 21 bases between them. CDR1 and CDR2 (germline): SGHNT, YENEEA. The CDR3 runs to 17 residues. The CDR3 DNA follows: TGTGCCAGCAGCTCGTCAGCCGGTTGGGGCGATACCTACGAGCAGTACTTC. This codes for CASSSSAGWGDTYEQYF.

The V gene is TRBV2, the J gene TRBJ2-5; no clear D gene. Germline V gives CDR1 SNHLY, CDR2 FYNNEI. This CDR3 spans 11 amino acids. V gave up 6 bases and J gave up 2 bases, with 4 bases separating them. CDR3 sequence: CASRAQETQYF. CDR3 nucleotides: TGTGCCAGCAGAGCGCAAGAGACCCAGTACTTC.

The chain is built from TRBV20-1 and TRBJ1-5, with 7 bases that match TRBD1. Per germline, CDR1 DFQATT and CDR2 SNEGSKA (reference sequence). The CDR3 spans 13 residues. The junction had 8 bases not matched to a gene; V was cut back by 6 bases and J by 6 bases. This chain's CDR3 is CSASDRVGQPQHF. CDR3 bases: TGCAGTGCCAGTGACAGGGTTGGTCAGCCCCAGCATTTT.

This clone has only a few counts. The chain uses TRBV6-1 and TRBJ1-1; the D gene is possibly TRBD1 (6 bases). This CDR3 has 14 residues. Trimming removed 2 bases from V and 1 base from J, with 8 bases in between. Germline CDR1 reads MNHNS; CDR2 reads SASEGT. CDR3 nucleotides: TGTGCCAGCAGTGAATTGGACAGGAACACTGAAGCTTTCTTT. Translated, it gives CASSELDRNTEAFF.

In this sample, this clone turned up once. The chain uses TRBV11-3 and TRBJ2-1, with a weak D call TRBD2 (5 bases). Germline V lookup: CDR1 SGHNT, CDR2 YENEEA. The CDR3 contains 15 residues. Trimming cost V 5 bases and J 0 bases, with 11 bases left between them. In DNA, the CDR3 is TGTGCCAGCAGCCCTCAGGCGGGCTCCTACAATGAGCAGTTCTTC. Protein sequence: CASSPQAGSYNEQFF. The full variable domain, rest sourced from reference TRBV11-3 and TRBJ2-1, is EAGVVQSPRYKIIEKKQPVAFWCNPISGHNTLYWYLQNLGQGPELLIRYENEEAVDDSQLPKDRFSAERLKGVDSTLKIQPAELGDSAVYLCASSPQAGSYNEQFFGPGTRLTVL.

The chain links TRBV28 to TRBJ1-6, with a possible D match to TRBD1 (5 bases). Trimming pared 5 bases from V and 5 bases from J, leaving 13 bases between. The germline CDR1 and CDR2 sequences are MDHEN and SYDVKM. This CDR3 is built from 15 residues. CDR3 sequence reads: CASSTGTYNNSPLHF. As DNA, the CDR3 is TGTGCCAGCAGTACCGGGACCTACAATAATTCACCCCTCCACTTT. Based on the CDR3 plus reference TRBV28 and TRBJ1-6, the full variable domain is DVKVTQSSRYLVKRTGEKVFLECVQDMDHENMFWYRQDPGLGLRLIYFSYDVKMKEKGDIPEGYSVSREKKERFSLILESASTNQTSMYLCASSTGTYNNSPLHFGNGTRLTVT.

The table lists this clone with a few counts. The gene calls are TRBV27 and TRBJ1-1, with unresolved D. The V gene lost 4 bases and the J gene lost 4 bases, with 13 bases spanning the gap. The germline CDR1 and CDR2 sequences are MNHEY and SMNVEV (reference sequence). This CDR3 spans 14 amino acids. CDR3 nucleotides: TGTGCCAGCAGTTGGAGCGGCCCGGGCACTGAAGCTTTCTTT. Its translation: CASSWSGPGTEAFF.

The chain recombines TRBV7-9 with TRBJ2-5, with 7 bases matching TRBD1. Germline assignment: CDR1 SEHNR and CDR2 FQNEAQ (reference sequence). The V segment lost 3 bases and the J segment 4 bases; nucleotides outside the gene matches: 11. This CDR3 has 16 residues. CDR3 region: CASSFLQGVHGETQYF. The DNA of the CDR3 is TGTGCCAGCAGCTTTCTGCAGGGGGTGCACGGAGAGACCCAGTACTTC.

This clone was picked up a small number of times. The chain employs TRBV7-9 and TRBJ1-1; D gene ambiguous. Germline CDR1 is SEHNR and CDR2 is FQNEAQ (reference sequence). V lost 5 bases and J 5 bases, leaving 12 bases between the germline ends. CDR3 size: 13 residues. The CDR3 is CASSAAERTEAFF. As DNA, the CDR3 is TGTGCCAGCAGCGCCGCTGAGAGAACTGAAGCTTTCTTT.

The chain is built from TRBV7-2 and TRBJ1-2; unclear D gene. V was shortened by 4 bases and J by 6 bases, with 15 bases between the two germline ends. This CDR3 has 14 residues. Germline CDR1 and CDR2: SGHTA and FQGNSA. The CDR3 nucleotides read TGTGCCAGCAGCTCCCCTCCGAGTGCCGATGGCTACACCTTC. Protein product: CASSSPPSADGYTF.

The rearrangement uses TRBV5-1 and TRBJ2-7, with TRBD2 identical over 8 bases. From germline, CDR1 is SGHRS and CDR2 YFSETQ. The V and J ends lost 2 bases and 6 bases, in that order; junction bases with no gene match: 7. The CDR3 covers 14 residues. CDR3 sequence reads: CASSFGREGGEQYF. DNA for the CDR3: TGCGCCAGCAGCTTCGGACGGGAGGGGGGCGAGCAGTACTTC.